This is a list of T cell receptor beta chains from one sample in a study of blood T cell repertoires in COVID-19. The repertoire was sequenced with immunoSEQ multiplex PCR; TCRdb's copy has only in-frame clones and lacks some. The repertoire holds some 180,000 clones, with 80% to 85% as singletons. Material: peripheral blood. These receptors were obtained from a woman aged 40 to 49 with COVID-19, enrolled during active disease. CDR3s include the opening cysteine and the closing phenylalanine or tryptophan. A D gene is named only where the DNA matches it firmly. Clone size appears in some rows only: once, few, many, or a class for an expanded clone.

V gene,J gene,clone size,D gene,CDR3 DNA,CDR3 protein
TRBV12-5,TRBJ2-3,NA,NA,TGTGCTAGTGAGGGGACTAGCACAGATACGCAGTATTTT,CASEGTSTDTQYF
TRBV23-1,TRBJ2-7,NA,NA,TGCGCCAGCAGTGAGCTCGACGAGCAGTACTTC,CASSELDEQYF
TRBV3-1/TRBV3-2,TRBJ2-7,NA,TRBD1,TGTGCCAGCAGCGCACAGACAGGGGAGCAGTACTTC,CASSAQTGEQYF
TRBV28,TRBJ2-2,NA,TRBD2,TGTGCCAGCACCGGTTATGCGGGACTAGCGGGAGAGTTTTTT,CASTGYAGLAGEFF
TRBV7-2,TRBJ2-5,NA,NA,TGTGCCAGCAGCTTAGCCGGGGGAGCGACAGAGACCCAGTACTTC,CASSLAGGATETQYF
TRBV5-6,TRBJ1-4,NA,TRBD1,TGTGCCAGCAGCGCCGTAGAACCGGGACAGTTAACTCGAAAACTGTTTTTT,CASSAVEPGQLTRKLFF
TRBV5-4,TRBJ2-7,NA,NA,TGTGCCAGCAGCTTGCGGGGGACCTACGAGCAGTACTTC,CASSLRGTYEQYF
TRBV7-9,TRBJ2-1,NA,NA,TGTGCCAGCAGCCAGGGATTTCTTGAGCAGTTCTTC,CASSQGFLEQFF
TRBV6-5,TRBJ2-7,NA,NA,TGTGCCAGCAGTACTACGGGGTCAAGCTACGAGCAGTACTTC,CASSTTGSSYEQYF
TRBV28,TRBJ2-7,once,NA,TGTGCCAGCAGTGTAAGTCGAGGGCTCAGCTACGAGCAGTACTTC,CASSVSRGLSYEQYF
TRBV23-1,TRBJ1-5,NA,TRBD1,TGCGCCAGCAGTCAATCGACGTCAGATGGGACAGACCCTAAGCCCCAGCATTTT,CASSQSTSDGTDPKPQHF
TRBV25-1,TRBJ1-5,few,NA,TGTGCCAGCAGTCCGCGGGGATCGGGCAATCAGCCCCAGCATTTT,CASSPRGSGNQPQHF
TRBV3-1/TRBV3-2,TRBJ2-7,NA,TRBD2,TGTGCCAGCAGCCAAGGGACTAGCGGGGGAAAAGGGGGCGAGCAGTACTTC,CASSQGTSGGKGGEQYF
TRBV6-1,TRBJ1-2,NA,NA,TGTGCCAGCAGTGAACGGAGTCAGATCTATGGCTACACCTTC,CASSERSQIYGYTF
TRBV3-1/TRBV3-2,TRBJ2-7,NA,NA,TGTGCCAGCAGCCAAGTTTCAGGGTCCCACGAGCAGTACTTC,CASSQVSGSHEQYF
TRBV6-2/TRBV6-3,TRBJ2-1,NA,NA,TGTGCCAGCAGCCTAGTATACGACAATGAGCAGTTCTTC,CASSLVYDNEQFF
TRBV28,TRBJ2-2,few,TRBD1,TGTGCCAGCACCCCCTGGGGGACAGGGGGCTTCGGGGAGCTGTTTTTT,CASTPWGTGGFGELFF
TRBV7-2,TRBJ1-6,NA,NA,TGTGCCAGCAGCTTAGAGGTGCGGGGTGGGAATTCACCCCTCCACTTT,CASSLEVRGGNSPLHF
TRBV15,TRBJ2-2,NA,NA,TGTGCCACCAGCAGCCCCAGCACCGGGGAGCTGTTTTTT,CATSSPSTGELFF
TRBV4-2,TRBJ2-6,NA,TRBD1,TGTGCCACCGGGACAGCTGGGGCCAACGTCCTGACTTTC,CATGTAGANVLTF
TRBV4-1,TRBJ1-1,NA,NA,TGCGCCAGCAGCCGAGGGATCTTGAACACTGAAGCTTTCTTT,CASSRGILNTEAFF
TRBV5-4,TRBJ2-7,NA,NA,TGTGCCAGCAGCGACCTTACTAACTACGAGCAGTACTTC,CASSDLTNYEQYF
TRBV12-3/TRBV12-4,TRBJ2-7,once,NA,TGTGCCAGCAGTTTTTCCAGGGGCGAGCAGTACTTC,CASSFSRGEQYF
TRBV28,TRBJ2-2,NA,TRBD2,TGTGCCAGGTGGAATACCGGGACTAGTATGATCGGGGAGCTGTTTTTT,CARWNTGTSMIGELFF
TRBV10-3,TRBJ2-1,NA,NA,TGTGCCATCAGTGAGGCTAGACGCTCCTACAATGAGCAGTTCTTC,CAISEARRSYNEQFF
TRBV5-1,TRBJ1-4,NA,NA,TGCGCCAGCAGTGGCCTTGCAACTAATGAAAAACTGTTTTTT,CASSGLATNEKLFF
TRBV5-1,TRBJ1-1,NA,TRBD1,TGCGCCAGCAGCTTGGCCCAGGGGGTTGGTACTGAAGCTTTCTTT,CASSLAQGVGTEAFF
TRBV6-6,TRBJ1-5,NA,TRBD1,TGTGCCAGCAGTTACTTGGACAGGGGGTCGGGTCAGCCCCAGCATTTT,CASSYLDRGSGQPQHF